This T cell receptor beta chain comes out of a study of blood T cell repertoires in COVID-19. Overall study: The study drew acute and convalescent COVID-19 samples from the United States, Italy and Spain. T cells, B-cell-depleted T cells, or PBMCs provided the cDNA or gDNA that served as material.

How the authors handled the data: Researchers report that nucleated cell counts were estimated from reference gene primer amplification. TCRdb's table, derived via immunoSEQ multiplex PCR, lists solely in-frame clones and lacks some. V and J calls and clone size come straight from that table; D and trimming were deduced from the DNA. The profile shows approximately 150,000 clones, 81% of them singletons. Source material: peripheral blood. The clonotype originates from a man aged 60-69 years with active or convalescent COVID-19.

The CDR3 here is CASSLVLAGVTDTQYF. The CDR3 DNA sequence: TGTGCCAGCAGCTTAGTTCTAGCGGGAGTCACAGATACGCAGTATTTT. The V and J genes are TRBV7-2 and TRBJ2-3, with TRBD2 identical over 10 bases. CDR1 and CDR2 from the germline V gene are SGHTA and FQGNSA. This CDR3 is 16 amino acids long. The junction had 3 bases not matched to a gene; V was cut back by 1 base and J by 2 bases. The entire variable domain, with the rest obtained from reference TRBV7-2 and TRBJ2-3, is as follows: GAGVSQSPSNKVTEKGKDVELRCDPISGHTALYWYRQSLGQGLEFLIYFQGNSAPDKSGLPSDRFSAERTGGSVSTLTIQRTQQEDSAVYLCASSLVLAGVTDTQYFGPGTRLTVL.